Below, 28 T cell receptor beta chains from the same sample are listed, as sequenced in a study of T cell responses to AZD1222 COVID-19 vaccine. Profiling relied on immunoSEQ multiplex PCR, and the TCRdb table lists in-frame clones only, not all of them. The sample lists over 95,000 clones, about 91% seen once, with 6.5% in the top ten. The material sequenced was peripheral blood, taken 28 days after the second AZD1222 dose. The receptors here all came from an adult who received the AZD1222 COVID-19 vaccine.

This sequence joins TRBV6-5 and TRBJ1-4; D is unclear. The germline V gene has CDR1 MNHEY and CDR2 SVGAGI. The V end was cut by 6 bases, the J end by 1 base, with 9 bases between. The CDR3 covers 14 residues. CDR3 DNA: TGTGCCAGCAGCGGGCGGGGAACTAATGAAAAACTGTTTTTT. This translates into CASSGRGTNEKLFF.

The chain joins TRBV24-1 to TRBJ2-1; 7 bases map to TRBD1. V gave up 7 bases and J gave up 3 bases; unmatched junction bases: 8. The CDR3 is made up of 15 amino acids. Looked up from germline, CDR1 is KGHDR and CDR2 is SFDVKD. CDR3 in amino acids: CATSGRQGLYNEQFF. As DNA, the CDR3 is TGTGCCACCAGCGGCAGACAGGGCCTCTACAATGAGCAGTTCTTC.

This clone was recorded once. CDR3 sequence reads: CASGLVGSGELFF. As DNA, the CDR3 is TGTGCTAGTGGTTTGGTAGGGTCCGGGGAGCTGTTTTTT. This chain connects TRBV12-5 to TRBJ2-2; D not certain. Trimming took off 0 bases at V and 6 bases at J, with 5 bases between the two ends. The CDR3 has 13 residues. The germline V gene encodes CDR1 LGHNT and CDR2 FRNRAP.

The J gene is TRBJ1-1, the V gene TRBV29-1; possible D gene TRBD1, 5 bases. The CDR3 is 12 residues long. CDR1 is SQVTM and CDR2 is ANQGSEA in the germline V gene. Trimming removed 4 bases at V and 1 base at J, with 7 bases between. As DNA, the CDR3 is TGCAGCGTTGGAGACAGGAACACTGAAGCTTTCTTT. As protein: CSVGDRNTEAFF.

J is TRBJ2-7 and V is TRBV6-5; 12 nucleotides match TRBD1. Germline lookup yields CDR1 MNHEY and CDR2 SVGAGI. There are 14 residues in the CDR3. The junction had 9 bases not matched to a gene; V was cut back by 10 bases and J by 5 bases. The CDR3 region is CATEGQGAMHEQYF. In DNA, the CDR3 is TGTGCCACCGAGGGACAGGGGGCGATGCACGAGCAGTACTTC.

J is TRBJ2-3 and V is TRBV25-1; D remains ambiguous. The CDR3 has 13 residues. With 6 bases removed from V and 3 bases from J, the gap between germline ends came to 10 bases. Germline V lookup: CDR1 MGHDK, CDR2 SYGVNS. Here the CDR3 reads CASSRTLTDTQYF. In DNA, the CDR3 is TGTGCCAGCAGCCGGACGCTTACAGATACGCAGTATTTT.

This clone was picked up a small number of times. The J gene is TRBJ1-5, the V gene TRBV2, with 7 bases aligning to TRBD1. Germline assignment: CDR1 SNHLY and CDR2 FYNNEI. The length of the CDR3 is 14 residues. V lost 5 bases and J lost 2; bases outside the gene matches: 3. The CDR3 coding sequence is TGTGCCAGCAGTCCCGGGACAGGCAATCAGCCCCAGCATTTT. Translated, it gives CASSPGTGNQPQHF.

This clone has just one count. V is TRBV6-2 or TRBV6-3 and J is TRBJ1-2; D is unresolved. Between the trimmed V and J ends, which lost 4 bases and 4 bases, there was a span of 4 bases. Germline CDR1 reads MNHEY; CDR2 reads SVGEGT. The CDR3 spans 11 residues. The CDR3 loop is CASSSRYGYTF. CDR3 DNA: TGTGCCAGCAGTTCCCGCTATGGCTACACCTTC.

The chain is built from TRBV6-2 or TRBV6-3 and TRBJ1-2, with D maybe TRBD1 (5 bases). Deletions cut 4 bases from V and 13 bases from J, with 19 bases between. The CDR3 contains 13 residues. Germline CDR1 is MNHEY and CDR2 is SVGEGT. DNA of the CDR3: TGTGCCAGCAGTTTAACTACCGGGACGGCCGTCACCTTC. Encoded protein: CASSLTTGTAVTF.

This clone has only a few counts. This chain uses TRBV2 with TRBJ2-7, with D perhaps matching TRBD2 (6 bases). V lost 6 bases and J lost 4, with 19 bases in between. This CDR3 comprises 15 residues. Germline V CDR1 and CDR2: SNHLY, FYNNEI. The CDR3 nucleotides read TGTGCCAGCAGAACGGACGCCTTCGCGGGATACGAGCAGTACTTC. Translated, it gives CASRTDAFAGYEQYF. The entire variable domain, with the rest obtained from reference TRBV2 and TRBJ2-7, is as follows: EPEVTQTPSHQVTQMGQEVILRCVPISNHLYFYWYRQILGQKVEFLVSFYNNEISEKSEIFDDQFSVERPDGSNFTLKIRSTKLEDSAMYFCASRTDAFAGYEQYFGPGTRLTVT.

This clone showed up just a few times. The V gene is TRBV7-8, the J gene TRBJ1-5, with 7 bases identical to TRBD1. Germline loops: CDR1 SGHVS, CDR2 FQNEAQ. Losses at the gene ends were 5 bases for V and 2 bases for J; bases not matched to a gene: 6. CDR3 length: 15 amino acids. CDR3 nucleotides: TGTGCCAGCAGCAAAGACAGGGTGGGCAATCAGCCCCAGCATTTT. Its translation: CASSKDRVGNQPQHF.

The J gene is TRBJ1-2, the V gene TRBV19; D not certain. The germline V and J ends were trimmed by 7 bases and 0 bases, with 12 bases remaining between them. The length of the CDR3 is 14 residues. Looked up from germline, CDR1 is LNHDA and CDR2 is SQIVND (reference sequence). The chain's CDR3 is CASNPGLTNYGYTF. CDR3 sequence (DNA): TGTGCCAGTAACCCCGGACTGACTAACTATGGCTACACCTTC.

The chain links TRBV6-2 or TRBV6-3 to TRBJ1-1, with D unclear. The length of the CDR3 is 14 residues. V was trimmed by 5 bases and J by 8 bases, leaving 18 bases between them. Germline assignment: CDR1 MNHEY and CDR2 SVGEGT. The CDR3 DNA reads as TGTGCCAGCAGTGCCGCCCGGGCCCTCACGGAAGCTTTCTTT. It encodes CASSAARALTEAFF.

The chain carries TRBV4-2 and TRBJ1-6; a possible D gene is TRBD1 (5 bases). This CDR3 comprises 14 residues. Germline values: CDR1 LGHNA, CDR2 YNFKEQ. The ends were cut back, 4 bases at V and 7 bases at J, with 11 bases in the middle. The CDR3 here is CASSRPGGNSPLHF. The CDR3 DNA sequence: TGTGCCAGCAGCCGCCCCGGGGGGAATTCACCCCTCCACTTT.

V gene TRBV4-1 combines with J gene TRBJ2-1; D is possibly TRBD2 (7 bases). The germline gives CDR1 MGHRA, CDR2 YSYEKL. CDR3 length: 16 amino acids. Between the trimmed V and J ends, which lost 3 bases and 1 base, there was a span of 13 bases. Written as DNA, the CDR3 is TGCGCCAGCAGCCACAGGGGCGGGGGATCCTACAATGAGCAGTTCTTC. Protein product: CASSHRGGGSYNEQFF.

This clone has more than one count but fewer than ten. This chain links TRBV7-2 with TRBJ2-1; 12 positions agree with TRBD2. This CDR3 contains 19 residues. J was trimmed by 8 bases and V by 1 base; bases with no gene match: 15. The V gene's germline CDR1 is SGHTA and CDR2 FQGNSA. CDR3 residues: CASSLDSGLAGGLRYEQFF. The CDR3 DNA is TGTGCCAGCAGCTTAGATTCTGGGCTAGCGGGGGGGCTTCGGTATGAGCAGTTCTTC.

This chain links TRBV28 with TRBJ1-5, with unresolved D. The germline CDR1 and CDR2 sequences are MDHEN and SYDVKM. CDR3 length: 13 amino acids. V was trimmed by 6 bases and J by 5 bases, leaving 11 bases between them. The CDR3 here is CASRPTSDQPQHF. Written as DNA, the CDR3 is TGTGCCAGCAGGCCAACATCGGATCAGCCCCAGCATTTT. Full variable domain (rest looked up from reference TRBV28 and TRBJ1-5): DVKVTQSSRYLVKRTGEKVFLECVQDMDHENMFWYRQDPGLGLRLIYFSYDVKMKEKGDIPEGYSVSREKKERFSLILESASTNQTSMYLCASRPTSDQPQHFGDGTRLSIL.

This chain uses TRBV7-2 with TRBJ1-3, with D unclear. CDR1 is SGHTA and CDR2 is FQGNSA in the germline V gene. Trimming left V 6 bases short and J 1 base short, with 13 bases between. This CDR3 has 15 residues. The CDR3 spells CASSTDGTSGNTIYF. The CDR3 coding sequence is TGTGCCAGCAGTACTGACGGAACATCTGGAAACACCATATATTTT.

The rearrangement joins TRBV6-2 or TRBV6-3 to TRBJ1-2; D perhaps matches TRBD1 (6 bases). The ends were cut back, 5 bases at V and 2 bases at J, with 12 bases in the middle. CDR1 and CDR2 (germline): MNHEY, SVGEGT. The length of the CDR3 is 14 residues. The CDR3 DNA reads as TGTGCCAGCAGTCTTCGTGGACAGAACTATGGCTACACCTTC. It codes for CASSLRGQNYGYTF.

This clone showed up just a few times. V and J are TRBV11-3 and TRBJ2-2; D is uncertain. Germline CDR1 reads SGHNT; CDR2 reads YENEEA. Deletions cut 2 bases from V and 4 bases from J, with 8 bases between. The CDR3 spans 14 residues. CDR3 loop: CASSLNPTTGELFF. CDR3 in DNA: TGTGCCAGCAGCTTAAACCCTACCACCGGGGAGCTGTTTTTT.

CDR3 amino acids: CASSYMAGRAEAFF. Here the CDR3 DNA reads TGTGCCAGCAGTTACATGGCAGGGAGAGCTGAAGCTTTCTTT. The V and J genes are TRBV28 and TRBJ1-1; D possibly corresponds to TRBD1 (5 bases). CDR3 length equals 14 residues. The V end lost 4 bases, the J end lost 6 bases, and 15 bases lay between the germline ends. Germline V gene data show CDR1 as MDHEN and CDR2 as SYDVKM.

The genes are TRBV7-2 and TRBJ2-7; 7 bases are shared with TRBD1. The ends lost 3 bases at V and 2 bases at J; junction bases unmatched: 7. The CDR3 contains 15 residues. The germline gives CDR1 SGHTA, CDR2 FQGNSA. CDR3 in DNA: TGTGCCAGCAGCTTCGAGGCACAGGGGCCCTACGAGCAGTACTTC. Translation: CASSFEAQGPYEQYF.

The genes are TRBV19 and TRBJ2-7; 7 bases line up with TRBD1. The V gene end was trimmed by 6 bases and the J gene end by 2 bases; junction bases not matched to a gene: 13. The CDR3 consists of 16 residues. CDR1 is LNHDA, CDR2 SQIVND, per germline (reference sequence). The CDR3 DNA follows: TGTGCCAGTAGCGAACGTTACTCCACAGGGGCCTACGAGCAGTACTTC. As protein: CASSERYSTGAYEQYF.

This chain's CDR3 is CASSLGEKVGRTYTF. CDR3 sequence (DNA): TGTGCCAGCAGCTTGGGGGAGAAGGTTGGCAGGACCTACACCTTC. The chain carries TRBV7-8 and TRBJ1-2; D may be TRBD1 (5 bases). The germline CDR1 and CDR2 sequences are SGHVS and FQNEAQ. This CDR3 contains 15 residues. Trimming shortened V by 3 bases and J by 10 bases, and 21 bases separated the two germline ends. Together with reference TRBV7-8 and TRBJ1-2, the CDR3 gives the full variable domain: GAGVSQSPRYKVAKRGQDVALRCDPISGHVSLFWYQQALGQGPEFLTYFQNEAQLDKSGLPSDRFFAERPEGSVSTLKIQRTQQEDSAVYLCASSLGEKVGRTYTFGSGTRLTVV.

The CDR3 is CASSGRRFSNTGELFF. The CDR3 nucleotides are TGTGCCAGCAGTGGCCGCAGGTTCTCGAACACCGGGGAGCTGTTTTTT. The V and J genes are TRBV6-4 and TRBJ2-2, with unresolved D. Germline V gene lookup returns CDR1 MRHNA and CDR2 SNTAGT. Trimming removed 4 bases from V and 0 bases from J, with 12 bases in between. The CDR3 is 16 residues long.

CDR3 loop: CASSYCEQYF. CDR3 nucleotide sequence: TGTGCCAGCAGTTATTGCGAGCAGTACTTC. The chain is built from TRBV6-9 and TRBJ2-7, with D hard to call. V gave up 1 base and J gave up 6 bases, with 1 base separating them. The CDR3 totals 10 residues. Germline V gene sequence: CDR1 MNHGY, CDR2 SVAAGI.

V usage is TRBV19 and J usage is TRBJ2-2; TRBD1 agrees at 7 bases. The J segment lost 5 bases and the V segment lost 3 bases, leaving 9 bases of the junction unmatched. Germline V gene data show CDR1 as LNHDA and CDR2 as SQIVND (reference sequence). The CDR3 consists of 16 residues. The CDR3 nucleotides read TGTGCCAGTAGTATTGTACAGGGGCCATTAACCGGGGAGCTGTTTTTT. Its protein is CASSIVQGPLTGELFF.

In regard to this clone: The sample has other DNA sequences that encode this CDR3 too. J is TRBJ1-1 and V is TRBV6-5, with D possibly being TRBD1 (6 bases). The V end lost 6 bases, the J end lost 4 bases, and 12 bases lay between the germline ends. This CDR3 is built from 13 residues. CDR1 is MNHEY and CDR2 is SVGAGI in the germline V gene. The CDR3: CASRQGFGTEAFF. The CDR3 DNA reads as TGTGCCAGCAGACAGGGTTTTGGCACTGAAGCTTTCTTT.